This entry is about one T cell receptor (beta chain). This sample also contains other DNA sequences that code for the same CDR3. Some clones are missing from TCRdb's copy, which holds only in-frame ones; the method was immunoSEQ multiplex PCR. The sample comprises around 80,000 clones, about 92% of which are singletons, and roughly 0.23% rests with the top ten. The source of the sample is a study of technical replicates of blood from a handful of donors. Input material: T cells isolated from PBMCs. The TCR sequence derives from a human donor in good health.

This chain's CDR3 is CASSLGGNEQFF. CDR3 coding DNA: TGCGCCAGCAGCTTGGGCGGCAATGAGCAGTTCTTC. This chain connects TRBV5-1 to TRBJ2-1; no clear D. Germline V gives CDR1 SGHRS, CDR2 YFSETQ. The V end lost 0 bases, the J end lost 6 bases, and 4 bases lay between the germline ends. The CDR3 is made up of 12 amino acids.